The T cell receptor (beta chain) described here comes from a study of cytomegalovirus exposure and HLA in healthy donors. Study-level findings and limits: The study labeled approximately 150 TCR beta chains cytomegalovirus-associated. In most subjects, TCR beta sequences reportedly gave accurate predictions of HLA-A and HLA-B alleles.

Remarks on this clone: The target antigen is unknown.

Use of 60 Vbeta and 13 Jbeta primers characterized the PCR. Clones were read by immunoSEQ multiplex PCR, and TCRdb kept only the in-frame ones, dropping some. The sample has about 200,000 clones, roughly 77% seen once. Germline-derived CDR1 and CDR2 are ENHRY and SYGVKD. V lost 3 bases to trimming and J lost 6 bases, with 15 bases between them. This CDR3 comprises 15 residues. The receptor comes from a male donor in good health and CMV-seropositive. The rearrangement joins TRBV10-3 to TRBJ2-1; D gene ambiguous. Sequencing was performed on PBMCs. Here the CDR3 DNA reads TGTGCCATCAGTGACGGTAAGGTCGGGTTCAATGAGCAGTTCTTC. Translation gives CAISDGKVGFNEQFF.